The TCR beta chain described here comes from a study of regulatory and conventional T cells in RAG deficiency. Study outcomes and limitations: In Omenn syndrome, sorted "Tregs" may be peripherally activated cells. In Omenn syndrome, Treg and Tconv repertoires overlapped >75%.

V was clipped by 7 bases and J by 3 bases; unmatched bases: 2. Germline CDR1 LNHNV, CDR2 YYDKDF (reference sequence). This CDR3 is 12 amino acids long. The sorted regulatory T cells were CD4+, CD25-high and CD127-low, with genomic DNA sequenced. About this clone: Its antigen is not identified.

Sequenced by immunoSEQ multiplex PCR; TCRdb stores in-frame clones only, minus some. The sample contains just under 9,500 clones, about 90% of which appear only once. The data also belong to a second study, concerning regulatory T cells. In that study: Primers: 52 TRBV forward and 13 TRBJ reverse. Regulatory T cells showed the strongest V-J pair restriction and V/J gene skewing among patient repertoires.

The sequence was collected from a human donor in good health. The chain couples TRBV15 to TRBJ1-1; TRBD1 matches 7 bases. Specimen: Tregs sorted from blood. The CDR3 DNA reads as TGTGCCACCACCCAGGGGGACACTGAAGCTTTCTTT. Translating it yields CATTQGDTEAFF.